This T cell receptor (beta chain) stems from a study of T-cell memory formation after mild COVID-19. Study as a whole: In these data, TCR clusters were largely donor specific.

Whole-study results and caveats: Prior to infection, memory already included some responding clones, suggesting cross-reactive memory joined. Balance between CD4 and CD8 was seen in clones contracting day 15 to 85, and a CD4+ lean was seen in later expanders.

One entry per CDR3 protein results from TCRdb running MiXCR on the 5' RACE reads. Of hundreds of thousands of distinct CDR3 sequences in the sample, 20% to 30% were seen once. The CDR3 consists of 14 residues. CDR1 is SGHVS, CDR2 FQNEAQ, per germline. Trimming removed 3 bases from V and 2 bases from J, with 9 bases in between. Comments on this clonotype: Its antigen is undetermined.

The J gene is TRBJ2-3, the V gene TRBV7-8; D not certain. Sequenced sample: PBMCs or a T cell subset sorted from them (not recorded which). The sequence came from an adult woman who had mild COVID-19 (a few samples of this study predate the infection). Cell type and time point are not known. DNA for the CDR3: TGTGCCAGCAGCTTCGGACGGAACACAGATACGCAGTATTTT. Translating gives CASSFGRNTDTQYF.